A single sample gave rise to the 4 T cell receptor beta chains below, sequenced in a study of CD8+ T cells in alopecia areata. cDNA serving as the sequencing template came from extracted, reverse transcribed RNA. The protocol was immunoSEQ multiplex PCR, while the TCRdb copy is restricted to in-frame clones and leaves out a portion. The data hold over 100,000 clones, with roughly three fifths observed a single time. Treatment: oral pan-JAK inhibitor, 5-10 mg twice daily. Sequenced here: CD8+ T cells sorted from blood, sampled at week 24, from a patient treated with tofacitinib. The source of these receptors is a human donor with alopecia areata.

The gene calls are TRBV4-1 and TRBJ1-1; D possibly corresponds to TRBD1 (5 bases). This CDR3 is built from 13 residues. The germline CDR1 and CDR2 sequences are MGHRA and YSYEKL. V was shortened by 3 bases and J by 5 bases, with 10 bases between the two germline ends. CDR3 protein: CASSQVQGTEAFF. CDR3 in DNA: TGCGCCAGCAGCCAGGTCCAGGGTACTGAAGCTTTCTTT.

J is TRBJ2-6 and V is TRBV7-9; no reliable D call. There are 15 residues in the CDR3. With 2 bases removed from V and 1 base from J, the gap between germline ends came to 6 bases. The germline V gene encodes CDR1 SEHNR and CDR2 FQNEAQ (reference sequence). The CDR3 bases are TGTGCCAGCAGCTTAATGGGATCTGGGGCCAACGTCCTGACTTTC. Translation: CASSLMGSGANVLTF.

The rearrangement uses TRBV10-3 and TRBJ2-2; D might be TRBD1 (5 bases). The CDR3 contains 13 residues. CDR1 and CDR2 from the germline V gene are ENHRY and SYGVKD. V was clipped by 7 bases and J by 6 bases, with 12 bases between them. The CDR3 coding sequence is TGTGCCATCACACAGGCCCTCGCCGGGGAGCTGTTTTTT. Amino acid sequence: CAITQALAGELFF.

This clone was counted a few times. The V call is TRBV10-3, the J call TRBJ2-1; D is ambiguous. This CDR3 region has 12 residues. V gave up 0 bases and J gave up 7 bases, with 4 bases separating them. CDR1 and CDR2 (germline): ENHRY, SYGVKD. The CDR3 DNA follows: TGTGCCATCAGTGAGTCTGGGAATGAGCAGTTCTTC. This encodes CAISESGNEQFF.